These 6 T cell receptor beta chains were all obtained from the same sample, sequenced in a study of control samples from healthy donors and cancer patients (dated by TCRdb to the early 2020s). Libraries were made using the immunoSEQ multiplex PCR assay. Sourced from immuneACCESS, this table was stored by TCRdb with only in-frame sequences that have V and J called. A share of the clones is absent; for the studies checked, an unresolved V gene accounts for under half, and the remainder has no known explanation. The sample has over 150,000 clones on record, 75% to 95% of them singletons. The top ten clonotypes cover just over 2% of the sample. The specimen was blood. Receptor source: a woman aged 40 to 49 in good health.

Only a few counts were recorded for this clone. The rearrangement links TRBV20-1 to TRBJ2-7, with D unclear. Germline lookup yields CDR1 DFQATT and CDR2 SNEGSKA (reference sequence). CDR3 length: 11 residues. V lost 3 bases to trimming and J lost 6 bases, with 9 bases between them. The chain's CDR3 is CSARIYGEQYF. The CDR3 DNA reads as TGCAGTGCTAGGATATATGGCGAGCAGTACTTC.

The chain combines TRBV7-9 with TRBJ2-1; D possibly corresponds to TRBD1 (5 bases). V shed 5 bases and J shed 6 bases, with 23 bases lying between them. Germline CDR1 reads SEHNR; CDR2 reads FQNEAQ (reference sequence). The CDR3 runs to 17 residues. CDR3 in DNA: TGTGCCAGCAGCCACATAGGGGTTTCGGGTCTCCCCAATGAGCAGTTCTTC. It codes for CASSHIGVSGLPNEQFF. Full variable domain (missing parts from reference TRBV7-9 and TRBJ2-1): DTGVSQNPRHKITKRGQNVTFRCDPISEHNRLYWYRQTLGQGPEFLTYFQNEAQLEKSRLLSDRFSAERPKGSFSTLEIQRTEQGDSAMYLCASSHIGVSGLPNEQFFGPGTRLTVL.

This clone was recorded once. V usage is TRBV2 and J usage is TRBJ1-5; D possibly corresponds to TRBD1 (6 bases). CDR1 and CDR2 from the germline V gene are SNHLY and FYNNEI. Trimming left V 6 bases short and J 4 bases short, with 22 bases between. This CDR3 comprises 17 residues. The CDR3 reads CASRKGDVPMGNQPQHF. In DNA, the CDR3 is TGTGCCAGCAGGAAGGGGGATGTCCCGATGGGGAATCAGCCCCAGCATTTT.

V is TRBV9 and J is TRBJ2-3, with 8 bases matching TRBD2. Germline V gene sequence: CDR1 SGDLS, CDR2 YYNGEE. The V segment lost 0 bases and the J segment 2 bases; nucleotides outside the gene matches: 5. The CDR3 is 16 residues long. The CDR3 DNA sequence: TGTGCCAGCAGCGTAGGGGCGGGGGGATCCACAGATACGCAGTATTTT. Amino acid sequence: CASSVGAGGSTDTQYF.

This clone showed up just once. J is TRBJ2-4 and V is TRBV24-1; 9 bases agree with TRBD2. The germline gives CDR1 KGHDR, CDR2 SFDVKD. The CDR3 is 16 residues long. J gave up 8 bases and V 4 bases, and 11 bases lay outside the gene matches. For the CDR3, the DNA is TGTGCCACCAGTGAATATAGCCGGACTAGCGTAGACATTCAGTACTTC. Translation gives CATSEYSRTSVDIQYF.

The genes are TRBV4-1 and TRBJ1-1; no clear D gene. In germline, CDR1 is MGHRA, CDR2 YSYEKL. CDR3 size: 16 residues. The germline V and J ends were trimmed by 0 bases and 6 bases, with 17 bases remaining between them. In DNA form, the CDR3 reads TGCGCCAGCAGCCAAGATAGGACCGGTTGGAATCCTGAAGCTTTCTTT. Amino acids: CASSQDRTGWNPEAFF.